The entry below describes one TCR beta chain. This entry belongs to a study of shared clonotypes between healthy human individuals. CDR3 length: 16 residues. The V and J ends lost 5 bases and 6 bases, in that order; junction bases with no gene match: 12. Per the germline V gene, CDR1 is SEHNR and CDR2 is FQNEAQ (reference sequence). The naive CD8 population came from CD45RO-negative cells selected for CCR7, without terminally differentiated effector memory CD45RA+ cells. Clones were read by immunoSEQ multiplex PCR, and TCRdb kept only the in-frame ones, dropping some. The sample lists fewer than 800,000 clones, about 91% occurring once.

Sequenced input: naive CD8+ T cells sorted from blood. This TCR derives from a man under 40 in good health. The chain recombines TRBV7-9 with TRBJ2-3; 9 nucleotides agree with TRBD2. DNA of the CDR3: TGTGCCAGCAGCGACCTGGTGGCGGGAGGGATCGATACGCAGTATTTT. Its protein product is CASSDLVAGGIDTQYF.